This TCR beta chain was identified in a study of human T cells and chemical hapten exposure. Each CDR3 protein is one row after TCRdb ran MiXCR on the RACE reads. The table records 75,000 to 100,000 distinct CDR3 sequences, over 9.5% of them present only once. The time point here: patch test 1, 2 weeks after DPC sensitization. Treatment denoted: therapeutic diphenylcyclopropenone sensitization with weekly scalp DPC. At every patch-test visit, blood was drawn before the patch test was applied. Study-wide findings and caveats: Expanded TCRs clustered into significantly more large CDR3 similarity groups than controls, the analysis revealed.

Germline V CDR1 and CDR2: SGHVS, FQNEAQ. Losses at the gene ends were 3 bases for V and 0 bases for J; bases not matched to a gene: 1. The CDR3 spans 15 residues. The table lists this clonotype with a few counts. Its antigen remains unidentified. The sequencing used whole blood, collected in connection with sensitization to the hapten diphenylcyclopropenone (DPC). This TCR was recovered from a middle-aged man with alopecia areata. Some clones in this sample may be carry-over from other donors' samples. J is TRBJ2-3 and V is TRBV7-8; 9 nucleotides align to TRBD2. This chain's CDR3 is CASSFLAGSTDTQYF. DNA for the CDR3: TGTGCCAGCAGCTTTCTAGCGGGAAGCACAGATACGCAGTATTTT. Based on the CDR3 plus reference TRBV7-8 and TRBJ2-3, the full variable domain is GAGVSQSPRYKVAKRGQDVALRCDPISGHVSLFWYQQALGQGPEFLTYFQNEAQLDKSGLPSDRFFAERPEGSVSTLKIQRTQQEDSAVYLCASSFLAGSTDTQYFGPGTRLTVL.